The 27 T cell receptor beta chains below all came from one sample that was sequenced in a study of cytomegalovirus exposure and HLA in healthy donors. In the PCR, 60 Vbeta and 13 Jbeta primers were used. Method: immunoSEQ multiplex PCR; TCRdb's copy keeps in-frame clones and lacks some. The sample includes about 170,000 clones, more than 70% of them seen just once. The sample comprised PBMCs. These TCRs come from a woman between 45 and 60 years old in good health and CMV-seropositive.

This clone was counted only a few times. The chain joins TRBV10-3 to TRBJ2-7; a possible D gene is TRBD1 (7 bases). CDR1 is ENHRY and CDR2 is SYGVKD in the germline V gene. Trimming pared 4 bases from V and 1 base from J, leaving 17 bases between. The CDR3 spans 16 residues. CDR3 DNA: TGTGCCATCAGTGGGTACGGCAGGGGGACTTCCTACGAGCAGTACTTC. Translated: CAISGYGRGTSYEQYF.

The chain has TRBV19 and TRBJ1-1, with TRBD1 identical over 10 bases. Germline V gene data show CDR1 as LNHDA and CDR2 as SQIVND (reference sequence). There are 16 residues in the CDR3. Trimming removed 5 bases from V and 3 bases from J; junction bases left unmatched: 9. The CDR3 here is CASSFLTGGKDTEAFF. CDR3 nucleotides: TGTGCCAGTAGTTTCTTGACAGGGGGCAAGGACACTGAAGCTTTCTTT.

This clone was picked up a small number of times. The rearrangement links TRBV5-5 to TRBJ2-5; TRBD2 agrees at 9 bases. V lost 2 bases, J lost 7 bases, and 9 bases stayed unmatched. This CDR3 contains 15 residues. Per germline, CDR1 SGHKS and CDR2 YYEKEE (reference sequence). The CDR3: CASSFSSGAAGTQYF. In nucleotides, the CDR3 is TGTGCCAGCAGCTTTTCTAGCGGGGCGGCAGGGACCCAGTACTTC.

The chain is built from TRBV5-1 and TRBJ1-2; D is uncertain. Deletions cut 0 bases from V and 3 bases from J, with 9 bases between. There are 14 residues in the CDR3. Germline loops: CDR1 SGHRS, CDR2 YFSETQ. The CDR3 spells CASSLAGSDYGYTF. In nucleotides, the CDR3 is TGCGCCAGCAGCTTGGCCGGGTCAGACTATGGCTACACCTTC.

This rearrangement joins TRBV4-3 to TRBJ1-1; TRBD1 is a possible D gene (5 bases). The V and J ends lost 0 bases and 3 bases respectively, with 11 bases between them. This CDR3 is 15 amino acids long. Per germline, CDR1 LGHNA and CDR2 YSLEER. The DNA for the CDR3 is TGCGCCAGCAGCCAAGATCAGCGGGGCTACACTGAAGCTTTCTTT. Protein product: CASSQDQRGYTEAFF.

V gene TRBV5-5 combines with J gene TRBJ2-7, with TRBD2 matching over 8 bases. V trimming: 3 bases; J trimming: 4 bases; junction bases outside the gene matches: 6. There are 14 residues in the CDR3. CDR1 is SGHKS, CDR2 YYEKEE, per germline (reference sequence). This CDR3 reads CASSWGTREYEQYF. The CDR3 nucleotides read TGTGCCAGCAGCTGGGGGACTAGGGAATACGAGCAGTACTTC.

The genes are TRBV19 and TRBJ1-2; a possible D gene is TRBD1 (5 bases). This CDR3 contains 12 residues. Germline V gene lookup returns CDR1 LNHDA and CDR2 SQIVND (reference sequence). V was shortened by 11 bases and J by 2 bases, with 12 bases between the two germline ends. The CDR3 spells CASEGVNYGYTF. CDR3 sequence (DNA): TGTGCCTCCGAAGGGGTCAACTATGGCTACACCTTC.

The chain recombines TRBV7-9 with TRBJ2-5; D uncertain. The germline V gene has CDR1 SEHNR and CDR2 FQNEAQ (reference sequence). The germline V and J ends were trimmed by 0 bases and 1 base, with 9 bases remaining between them. This CDR3 comprises 15 residues. The CDR3 bases are TGTGCCAGCAGCTTAGCGGAGACTGCCCAAGAGACCCAGTACTTC. It translates to CASSLAETAQETQYF.

In this sample, this clone turned up once. The chain employs TRBV29-1 and TRBJ1-2; the D gene is possibly TRBD1 (6 bases). CDR3 size: 10 residues. CDR1 and CDR2 (germline): SQVTM, ANQGSEA. V lost 7 bases and J lost 8, with 11 bases in between. The CDR3 coding sequence is TGCAGCGCCCCAGGGGACGGCTACACCTTC. Translation gives CSAPGDGYTF.

The chain carries TRBV27 and TRBJ2-1; 7 positions match TRBD2. This CDR3 spans 15 amino acids. Trimming at V came to 7 bases and at J to 4 bases, leaving 10 bases not matched to a gene. Germline V gives CDR1 MNHEY, CDR2 SMNVEV (reference sequence). CDR3 DNA sequence: TGTGCCAGCACGAACCTCGGGACTATTTACAATGAGCAGTTCTTC. Protein product: CASTNLGTIYNEQFF.

The chain has TRBV5-5 and TRBJ2-7; 13 positions agree with TRBD2. CDR1 and CDR2 (germline): SGHKS, YYEKEE (reference sequence). The CDR3 is 18 residues long. V lost 4 bases, J lost 0 bases, and 10 bases stayed unmatched. CDR3 in DNA: TGTGCCAGCAGCCCCCTGGTACGGACTAGCGGGAGCTCCTACGAGCAGTACTTC. It encodes CASSPLVRTSGSSYEQYF.

V is TRBV7-9 and J is TRBJ1-4, with D unresolved. CDR3 size: 13 residues. The ends were cut back, 2 bases at V and 5 bases at J, with 6 bases in the middle. Looked up from germline, CDR1 is SEHNR and CDR2 is FQNEAQ (reference sequence). CDR3 in DNA: TGTGCCAGCAGCTTATTCGGGAATGAAAAACTGTTTTTT. This gives the protein CASSLFGNEKLFF.

This clone has a single count. The chain links TRBV9 to TRBJ1-1; D is unresolved. The V end was cut by 2 bases, the J end by 1 base, with 9 bases between. CDR3 length: 14 residues. CDR1 is SGDLS, CDR2 YYNGEE, per germline. Here the CDR3 reads CASSVALGNTEAFF. For the CDR3, the DNA is TGTGCCAGCAGCGTCGCCCTAGGGAACACTGAAGCTTTCTTT.

The table lists this clone with a few counts. The chain combines TRBV7-2 with TRBJ1-2; tentative D call: TRBD1 (6 bases). This CDR3 is built from 17 residues. Germline lookup yields CDR1 SGHTA and CDR2 FQGNSA. Trimming took 1 base from V and 6 from J, leaving 21 bases between them. CDR3: CASSLDPLEGRGHGYTF. DNA for the CDR3: TGTGCCAGCAGCTTAGATCCGTTAGAAGGGCGGGGGCATGGCTACACCTTC.

This chain joins TRBV7-6 and TRBJ2-7; the D gene is possibly TRBD1 (6 bases). Deletions cut 3 bases from V and 6 bases from J, with 15 bases between. The CDR3 is made up of 14 amino acids. Looked up from germline, CDR1 is SGHVS and CDR2 is FNYEAQ. CDR3 sequence reads: CASSLERTAPEQYF. The CDR3 nucleotides read TGTGCCAGCAGCTTGGAACGGACAGCGCCCGAGCAGTACTTC.

The V and J genes are TRBV4-3 and TRBJ2-1; 13 nucleotides match TRBD2. Germline assignment: CDR1 LGHNA and CDR2 YSLEER. The CDR3 consists of 17 residues. J lost 4 bases, V lost 4 bases, and 7 bases had no gene match. DNA of the CDR3: TGCGCCAGCAGCCGTCGGACTAGCGGGGGCCTTTACAATGAGCAGTTCTTC. Translating gives CASSRRTSGGLYNEQFF.

CDR3 amino acids: CASSQDVTASTDTQYF. The CDR3 DNA sequence: TGTGCCAGCAGCCAAGATGTTACTGCGTCGACAGATACGCAGTATTTT. V usage is TRBV4-2 and J usage is TRBJ2-3; D gene ambiguous. Germline V CDR1 and CDR2: LGHNA, YNFKEQ. The V end was cut by 0 bases, the J end by 3 bases, with 13 bases between. The CDR3 extends over 16 amino acids.

The chain employs TRBV18 and TRBJ2-4; TRBD1 matches at 7 bases. Unmatched junction bases numbered 5, after V lost 3 bases and J lost 0 bases. CDR3 length: 16 residues. Germline CDR1 and CDR2: KGHSH and LQKENI. CDR3 coding DNA: TGTGCCAGCTCACCTCGGGACAGTCAAGCCAAAAACATTCAGTACTTC. Translating it yields CASSPRDSQAKNIQYF.

The gene calls are TRBV29-1 and TRBJ2-5, with 8 positions matching TRBD1. The better agreement between TRBJ2-7 and the DNA end casts doubt on the J call. Germline V gene sequence: CDR1 SQVTM, CDR2 ANQGSEA. The CDR3 contains 13 residues. The CDR3 DNA sequence: TGCAGCGCCAGCCAGGGGGCCGACTACGAGCAGTACTTC. It translates to CSASQGADYEQYF.

The chain links TRBV7-2 to TRBJ1-2; tentatively, D is TRBD1 (5 bases). This CDR3 has 14 residues. Germline V gene sequence: CDR1 SGHTA, CDR2 FQGNSA. Trimming pared 1 base from V and 3 bases from J, leaving 9 bases between. The CDR3 protein is CASSLVRGDYGYTF. CDR3 sequence (DNA): TGTGCCAGCAGCTTAGTCCGGGGGGACTATGGCTACACCTTC.

The chain combines TRBV27 with TRBJ2-3, with TRBD2 as a possible D gene (5 bases). The CDR3 is 14 amino acids. CDR1 MNHEY and CDR2 SMNVEV come from the germline V gene (reference sequence). The germline V and J ends were trimmed by 5 bases and 0 bases, with 9 bases remaining between them. CDR3 sequence reads: CASSSLASTDTQYF. CDR3 DNA: TGTGCCAGCAGTAGTTTAGCGAGCACAGATACGCAGTATTTT.

This clone was seen more than once but under ten times. This CDR3 is CASSEMRGRRTGELFF. The CDR3 DNA sequence: TGTGCCAGCAGTGAAATGAGAGGGAGACGGACCGGGGAGCTGTTTTTT. This chain uses TRBV6-1 with TRBJ2-2; tentative D call: TRBD2 (5 bases). V was shortened by 2 bases and J by 5 bases, with 15 bases between the two germline ends. CDR1 and CDR2 from the germline V gene are MNHNS and SASEGT. This CDR3 spans 16 amino acids.

The gene calls are TRBV5-8 and TRBJ2-7; D is possibly TRBD2 (6 bases). Germline CDR1 SGHTS, CDR2 YDEGEE. The ends were cut back, 4 bases at V and 2 bases at J, with 16 bases in the middle. CDR3 length equals 15 residues. CDR3 protein: CASSAGRRTTYEQYF. The CDR3 DNA is TGTGCCAGCAGCGCCGGCCGGAGGACTACCTACGAGCAGTACTTC.

V is TRBV7-3 and J is TRBJ2-1; TRBD1 matches at 7 bases. Germline V gene lookup returns CDR1 SGHTA and CDR2 FQGTGA. Trimming removed 6 bases from V and 6 bases from J; junction bases left unmatched: 8. CDR3 length: 14 amino acids. The CDR3 nucleotides read TGTGCCAGCAGTCCTATAAGGGGGCTCAATGAGCAGTTCTTC. Translation gives CASSPIRGLNEQFF.

The chain recombines TRBV5-5 with TRBJ1-1; perhaps TRBD1 as D (5 bases). The CDR3 spans 14 residues. Germline loops: CDR1 SGHKS, CDR2 YYEKEE (reference sequence). V shed 0 bases and J shed 6 bases, with 12 bases lying between them. The chain's CDR3 is CASSLAAGVAEAFF. CDR3 DNA sequence: TGTGCCAGCAGCTTGGCCGCGGGGGTGGCTGAAGCTTTCTTT.

The chain recombines TRBV9 with TRBJ2-3, with TRBD2 as a possible D gene (6 bases). V lost 2 bases and J lost 6, with 13 bases in between. CDR1 is SGDLS and CDR2 is YYNGEE in the germline V gene. The CDR3 runs 14 residues. CDR3: CASSVRGDPDTQYF. The CDR3 DNA reads TGTGCCAGCAGCGTCCGCGGGGACCCCGATACGCAGTATTTT.

This chain links TRBV9 with TRBJ2-7, with 9 positions matching TRBD2. The J segment lost 2 bases and the V segment lost 0 bases, leaving 3 bases of the junction unmatched. CDR1 is SGDLS, CDR2 YYNGEE, per germline. The CDR3 length is 15 residues. CDR3 coding DNA: TGTGCCAGCAGCGTAGCCGGCGGGAGGGCCTACGAGCAGTACTTC. Amino acid sequence: CASSVAGGRAYEQYF.